The rows below give T cell receptor beta chains drawn from one sample of a study of cytomegalovirus exposure and HLA in healthy donors. Data came from immunoSEQ multiplex PCR; TCRdb stores just in-frame clones and leaves some out. The sample lists about 250,000 clones, roughly 90% occurring once. Sample: PBMCs. The source of these receptors is a man aged 18-30 years in good health and CMV-seropositive. Each CDR3 is given with its conserved first and last residue. The D gene is left open where the match is weak. For some rows the clone size is stated as once, few or many, or as a class when expanded; others skip it.

>NA|TRBJ2-5|NA|TRBV5-6
TGTGCCAGCGCCACTGAGGCAGAAGAGACCCAGTACTTC
CASATEAEETQYF
>NA|TRBJ1-2|TRBD1|TRBV5-6
TGTGCCAGCACCAGGGCGGGACAGGGTAGGGATGGCTACACCTTC
CASTRAGQGRDGYTF
>NA|TRBJ2-7|NA|TRBV28
TGTGCCAGCAGAGGGCCCAGAAGGGAGCAGTACTTC
CASRGPRREQYF
>NA|TRBJ1-1|NA|TRBV14
TGTGCCAGCAGCCCGGCCTACTTCCCAGACGCTTTCTTT
CASSPAYFPDAFF
>NA|TRBJ2-1|NA|TRBV29-1
TGCAGCCCGTGTGTGGAACGACAGTTCTCCTACAATGAGCAGTTCTTC
CSPCVERQFSYNEQFF
>once|TRBJ2-2|TRBD1|TRBV4-2
TGTGCCAGCAGCCAAGAGGGACAGGGTTCCACCGGGGAGCTGTTTTTT
CASSQEGQGSTGELFF
>few|TRBJ1-1|TRBD1|TRBV28
TGTGCCAGCAGTATTCAGGGGGCAAACACTGAAGCTTTCTTT
CASSIQGANTEAFF
>NA|TRBJ2-7|NA|TRBV28
TGTGCCAGCAGAGGGGTGATCTACGAGCAGTACTTC
CASRGVIYEQYF
>NA|TRBJ2-5|TRBD2|TRBV6-5
TGTGCCAGCAAAAAACTAGCGGAGCAAGAGACCCAGTACTTC
CASKKLAEQETQYF
>once|TRBJ1-4|NA|TRBV28
TGTGCCAGCAGACTACAGGGAGTAGATGAAAAACTGTTTTTT
CASRLQGVDEKLFF
>NA|TRBJ2-2|NA|TRBV7-9
TGTGCCAGCAGCTTAACCGACGCCGGGGAGCTGTTTTTT
CASSLTDAGELFF
>NA|TRBJ2-3|TRBD1|TRBV6-1
TGTGCCAGCAGTGAATGGGTGGGGACAGCCAGCACAGATACGCAGTATTTT
CASSEWVGTASTDTQYF
>NA|TRBJ1-2|TRBD1|TRBV5-6
TGTGCCAGCACAAGGGACAGGGGGGACTATGGCTACACCTTC
CASTRDRGDYGYTF
>NA|TRBJ2-5|TRBD1|TRBV27
TGTGCCAGCAGTTTCACAGGGGGCGTAGAGACCCAGTACTTC
CASSFTGGVETQYF
>NA|TRBJ2-1|TRBD1|TRBV5-1
TGCGCCAGCAGCTTGGGTGTCTCGGGACAGGCGTACAATGAGCAGTTCTTC
CASSLGVSGQAYNEQFF
>NA|TRBJ2-4|NA|TRBV4-1
TGCGCCAGCAGCCAAGATCCGGGCAAAAACATTCAGTACTTC
CASSQDPGKNIQYF
>NA|TRBJ2-7|NA|TRBV6-1
TGTGCCAGCCGGTTAGCTAGCTCCTACGAGCAGTACTTC
CASRLASSYEQYF
>NA|TRBJ2-1|NA|TRBV7-3
TGTGCCAGCAGCTTAACCTCTGTTGGTGAGCAGTTCTTC
CASSLTSVGEQFF
>NA|TRBJ1-1|NA|TRBV7-2
TGTGCCAGCAGCTTCCAAGTGGGGAACACTGAAGCTTTCTTT
CASSFQVGNTEAFF
>NA|TRBJ2-2|NA|TRBV28
TGTGCCAGCAGCCGGGACGCGTCGAAAGTGGACACCGGGGAGCTGTTTTTT
CASSRDASKVDTGELFF
>once|TRBJ2-5|NA|TRBV27
TGTGCCAGCAGTTTATCGATAAACAACTTTGGAGAGACCCAGTACTTC
CASSLSINNFGETQYF
>NA|TRBJ2-1|TRBD2|TRBV18
TGTGCCAGCTCGGGCACTAGCGGAGAGCAGTTCTTC
CASSGTSGEQFF
>NA|TRBJ2-7|NA|TRBV10-2
TGCGCCAGCGAGAAAAGTACCCTCGGGGTCTCCGAGCAGTACTTC
CASEKSTLGVSEQYF
>few|TRBJ2-7|TRBD2|TRBV12-5
TGTGCTAGTGGTTTGGTACCACGGGAGGAAGGCGAGCAGTACTTC
CASGLVPREEGEQYF
>NA|TRBJ2-2|NA|TRBV6-5
TGTGCCAGCAGTTACTCCCCGGGGAAAACCGGGGAGCTGTTTTTT
CASSYSPGKTGELFF
>NA|TRBJ1-2|NA|TRBV7-8
TGTGCCAGCAGCTTAAAGGCGGTAACCCAGAACTGGTATGGCTACACCTTC
CASSLKAVTQNWYGYTF
>NA|TRBJ2-1|TRBD1|TRBV7-9
TGTGCCAGCAGCTTAGGAGGGACAGGGTCAGGAGATGAGCAGTTCTTC
CASSLGGTGSGDEQFF
>NA|TRBJ1-5|NA|TRBV15
TGTGCCACCAGCAGAGCAGCAGGAGGGGTAGGGAGCAATCAGCCCCAGCATTTT
CATSRAAGGVGSNQPQHF
>NA|TRBJ2-1|TRBD2|TRBV2
TGTGCCAGCAGCGAAGGACTAGCGGGGTACAATGAGCAGTTCTTC
CASSEGLAGYNEQFF
>once|TRBJ1-1|NA|TRBV6-1
TGTGCCAGCAGTTCGACAGTGAACACTGAAGCTTTCTTT
CASSSTVNTEAFF